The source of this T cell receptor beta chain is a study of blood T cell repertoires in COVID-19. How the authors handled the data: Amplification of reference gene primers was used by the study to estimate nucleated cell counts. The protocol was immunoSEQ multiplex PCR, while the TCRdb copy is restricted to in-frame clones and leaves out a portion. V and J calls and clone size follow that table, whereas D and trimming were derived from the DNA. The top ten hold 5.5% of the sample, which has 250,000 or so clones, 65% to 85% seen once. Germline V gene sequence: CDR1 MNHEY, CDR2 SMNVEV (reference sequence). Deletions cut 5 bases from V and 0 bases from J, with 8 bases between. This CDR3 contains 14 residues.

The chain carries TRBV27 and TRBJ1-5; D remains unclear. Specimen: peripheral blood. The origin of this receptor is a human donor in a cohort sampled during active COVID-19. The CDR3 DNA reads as TGTGCCAGCAGTCTGACACTTAGCAATCAGCCCCAGCATTTT. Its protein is CASSLTLSNQPQHF.